The 4 T cell receptor beta chains in this list originate from one sample, sequenced in a study of beta chain features in type 1 diabetes. Isolated RNA was reverse transcribed in full, so expressed TCRB transcripts were sequenced. Sequencing was performed with immunoSEQ multiplex PCR; in TCRdb, only in-frame clones are kept and a portion is missing. The sample yields 200,000 to 300,000 clones, around 14% seen once. Study-wide results and limits: For Type 1 diabetes patients, all four CD4+ subsets carried TCRB CDR3s that were moderately but significantly shorter.

Antigens for these TCRs are unknown. The specimen was naive CD4+ T cells from blood. Receptors were obtained from a man aged 25-45 years with type 1 diabetes.

This clone was detected only a few times. The chain recombines TRBV11-2 with TRBJ2-2; the D gene is possibly TRBD2 (6 bases). The CDR3 is 14 residues long. The V end lost 3 bases, the J end lost 6 bases, and 11 bases lay between the germline ends. The germline V gene has CDR1 SGHAT and CDR2 FQNNGV. CDR3 DNA: TGTGCCAGCAGCTTTCTCGGAGGGGCCGGGGAGCTGTTTTTT. Its protein is CASSFLGGAGELFF. Using reference TRBV11-2 and TRBJ2-2 for the parts outside the CDR3, the full variable domain is EAGVAQSPRYKIIEKRQSVAFWCNPISGHATLYWYQQILGQGPKLLIQFQNNGVVDDSQLPKDRFSAERLKGVDSTLKIQPAKLEDSAVYLCASSFLGGAGELFFGEGSRLTVL.

This clone has just a few counts. The chain recombines TRBV5-1 with TRBJ2-4, with a weak D call TRBD1 (6 bases). Between the trimmed V and J ends, which lost 0 bases and 5 bases, there was a span of 18 bases. This CDR3 comprises 17 residues. The V gene's germline CDR1 is SGHRS and CDR2 YFSETQ. The CDR3 sequence is CASSLAVGDRTQNIQYF. The CDR3 DNA follows: TGCGCCAGCAGCTTGGCGGTGGGAGACAGGACTCAAAACATTCAGTACTTC.

This clone occurred a few times. This rearrangement joins TRBV5-4 to TRBJ1-1; 7 nucleotides agree with TRBD1. Trimming removed 5 bases from V and 5 bases from J; junction bases left unmatched: 6. Germline CDR1 is SGHNT and CDR2 is YYREEE (reference sequence). CDR3 length: 13 amino acids. CDR3 DNA: TGTGCCAGCAGACGGGACAGACGGACTGAAGCTTTCTTT. Protein product: CASRRDRRTEAFF.

The chain combines TRBV7-6 with TRBJ1-5; 11 nucleotides line up with TRBD1. The CDR3 runs 16 residues. The junction had 6 bases not matched to a gene; V was cut back by 1 base and J by 7 bases. Germline V CDR1 and CDR2: SGHVS, FNYEAQ. The CDR3 sequence is CASSLDPGQGEQPQHF. As DNA, the CDR3 is TGTGCCAGCAGCTTAGACCCGGGACAGGGGGAACAGCCCCAGCATTTT.